This T cell receptor beta chain derives from a study of blood T cell repertoires in COVID-19 (dated by TCRdb to the early 2020s). A note on the overall study: The collaborator samples originated in the United States, Italy and Spain and spanned the acute and convalescent phases of COVID-19. The prospective study material was composed of cDNA or gDNA derived from T cells, B-cell-depleted T cells, or PBMCs. Samples were obtained from the ongoing ImmuneRACE study (first 160 participants) and from over 1,000 subjects provided by 6 global collaborators. Nearly every sample came with metadata listing a de-identified subject ID, COVID-19 status, age in years and sex. The dataset comprised deeply sampled blood TCRbeta repertoires from subjects exposed to, actively infected with, or recovered from COVID-19. The repertoires were made available in a free public database intended to serve as a resource for research on the immune response to SARS-CoV-2. HLA class I and class II types, where available, came from metadata supplied by the sample provider rather than from assay-based typing. General conclusions and limits of the study: Clinical and demographic metadata were provided uncurated, with the amount varying by source and participant.

For this clone: Its cognate antigen has yet to be identified. Qualities for individual bases were not recorded, and no much larger clone is one base off.

The immunoSEQ Assay, a bias-controlled multiplex PCR, was used to amplify TCRbeta CDR3 regions from genomic DNA. The authors' analysis ran thus. Within the assay, amplification of reference gene primers was used to estimate how many nucleated cells each sample contained. To quantify the absolute abundance of each unique TCRbeta CDR3 rearrangement, sequence reads were collapsed and filtered. Productive Simpson clonality was computed per sample as the square root of Simpson's diversity index over productive rearrangements. In TCRdb, the immuneACCESS table is reduced to in-frame sequences with V and J assigned. These tables do not hold every clone; where another copy was compared, an unresolved V gene accounts for under half, and the others remain unexplained. The V and J calls and clone size are taken from that table; D and trimming were inferred from the DNA. Recorded for this sample are about 360,000 clones; more than 75% of them occurred a single time. Together, the top ten hold around 2.9% of the sample.

Each collaborating institution followed its own protocols to collect whole blood in K2EDTA tubes. For TCRbeta analysis, collaborator samples were shipped as frozen whole blood, as isolated PBMCs, or as DNA extracted from either sample type. From the cysteine up to the phenylalanine, the CDR3 has a length of 15 residues. CDR3 DNA only is kept here, 45 bases in frame from base 1. Reading the germline V gene gives CDR1 SGHRS and CDR2 YFSETQ. The V end loses 0 bases and the J end loses 5 bases, and a stretch of 15 bases separates them. Sequencing was done on a sample of peripheral blood. This TCR came from a human donor in a cohort sampled during active COVID-19. Recombination joined TRBV5-1 with TRBJ2-7; no D gene can be assigned with confidence. The CDR3: CASSLDSVEYDEQYF. The DNA is as follows: TGCGCCAGCAGCTTGGATTCTGTGGAGTATGACGAGCAGTACTTC.